This TCR beta chain was observed in a study of OX40 agonist ivuxolimab in advanced cancers. Study as a whole: Males comprised 82.7% of the group, whose mean age was roughly 64 years (range about 20 to 79).

With V trimmed by 6 bases and J by 3 bases, 2 bases remained unmatched. The CDR3 consists of 14 residues. CDR1 is MNHEY and CDR2 is SVGAGI in the germline V gene. On cycle 4 day 1 and cycle 7 day 1, as well as at baseline, blood was sampled. The table came from immunoSEQ multiplex PCR; TCRdb's copy has only in-frame clones and leaves some out. The sample shows roughly 13,000 clones, roughly 92% of them seen only once. The sequence was collected from an adult with an advanced solid tumor such as melanoma, head and neck, liver or kidney cancer. The rearrangement uses TRBV6-5 and TRBJ2-3; 11 bases align to TRBD2. Sample: CD4+ or CD8+ T cells sorted from blood, taken in a trial of the OX40 agonist ivuxolimab. As DNA, the CDR3 is TGTGCCAGCAGCTCTAGCGGGAGGACAGATACGCAGTATTTT. It encodes CASSSSGRTDTQYF.